This T cell receptor beta chain was sequenced for a study of control samples from healthy donors and cancer patients. Assay: immunoSEQ multiplex PCR; the TCRdb copy retains only in-frame clones and omits some. Found here are 65,000 to 80,000 clones, approximately 91% of them singletons; the top ten hold over 9%. Germline V gene data show CDR1 as MNHNS and CDR2 as SASEGT. The length of the CDR3 is 15 residues. V gave up 2 bases and J gave up 3 bases; unmatched junction bases: 7. The specimen was PBMCs. This chain joins TRBV6-1 and TRBJ2-7, with 7 bases aligning to TRBD1. This TCR was recovered from a woman aged 45-60 years with colorectal cancer. CDR3 DNA sequence: TGTGCCAGCAGTGAATTTGGGACAGTTAACTACGAGCAGTACGTC. Amino acid sequence: CASSEFGTVNYEQYV.